The sequence of this T cell receptor (beta chain) was determined in a study of blood T cell repertoires in COVID-19. Study summary: COVID-19 samples from acute and convalescent phases originated in the United States, Italy and Spain. T cells, B-cell-depleted T cells, or PBMCs supplied cDNA or gDNA.

Trimming removed 2 bases at V and 2 bases at J, with 19 bases between. CDR1 SGDLS and CDR2 YYNGEE come from the germline V gene. There are 17 residues in the CDR3. Source study methods: Amplification from reference gene primers served as the basis for estimated nucleated cell counts. Sequenced by immunoSEQ multiplex PCR; TCRdb stores in-frame clones only, minus some. The DNA was the basis for D and trimming; V, J and clone size are from that table. The table includes roughly 150,000 clones, around 80% detected once. The chain carries TRBV9 and TRBJ1-2; D is perhaps TRBD1 (5 bases). This receptor was identified in a man between 60 and 70 years old with acute or convalescent COVID-19. The sequenced sample consisted of peripheral blood. The CDR3 is CASSVPWGGAENYGYTF. In nucleotides, the CDR3 is TGTGCCAGCAGCGTCCCGTGGGGAGGGGCCGAAAACTATGGCTACACCTTC. Based on the CDR3 plus reference TRBV9 and TRBJ1-2, the full variable domain is DSGVTQTPKHLITATGQRVTLRCSPRSGDLSVYWYQQSLDQGLQFLIQYYNGEERAKGNILERFSAQQFPDLHSELNLSSLELGDSALYFCASSVPWGGAENYGYTFGSGTRLTVV.